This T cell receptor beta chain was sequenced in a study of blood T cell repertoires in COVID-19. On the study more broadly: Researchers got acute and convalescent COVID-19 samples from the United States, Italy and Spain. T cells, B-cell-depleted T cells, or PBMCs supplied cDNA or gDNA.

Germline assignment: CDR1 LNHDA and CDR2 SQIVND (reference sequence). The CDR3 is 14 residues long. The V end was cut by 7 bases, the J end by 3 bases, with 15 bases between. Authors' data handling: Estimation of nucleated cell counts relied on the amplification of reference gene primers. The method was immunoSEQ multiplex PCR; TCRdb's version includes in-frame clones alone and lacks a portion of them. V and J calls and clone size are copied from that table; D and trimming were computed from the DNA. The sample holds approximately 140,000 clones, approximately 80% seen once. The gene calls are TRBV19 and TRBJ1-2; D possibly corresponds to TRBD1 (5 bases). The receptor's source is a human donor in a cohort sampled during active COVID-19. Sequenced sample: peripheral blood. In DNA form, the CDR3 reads TGTGCCAGTACCCTATACCGGGGGGACTATGGCTACACCTTC. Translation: CASTLYRGDYGYTF. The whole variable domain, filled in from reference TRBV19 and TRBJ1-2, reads DGGITQSPKYLFRKEGQNVTLSCEQNLNHDAMYWYRQDPGQGLRLIYYSQIVNDFQKGDIAEGYSVSREKKESFPLTVTSAQKNPTAFYLCASTLYRGDYGYTFGSGTRLTVV.